This T cell receptor beta chain was captured by sequencing in a study of response to subunit inactivated influenza vaccine. This clonotype was picked up a small number of times. Its matching antigen is unknown. In TCRdb, the RT-PCR reads were re-called with MiXCR into one record per CDR3 protein. The top ten clones hold 25% to 35% of a sample with about 170,000 distinct CDR3 sequences, 9.5% to 15% of them seen once. The germline V gene encodes CDR1 SGHVS and CDR2 FQNEAQ. CDR3 size: 15 residues. Germline trimming cut 5 bases from V and 4 bases from J; bases unmatched to any gene: 6. Study-wide findings and caveats: Few additional T cells are recruited per seasonal influenza vaccination, authors suggested.

A further study also used this sample, focusing on T cells expressing NK-cell markers. That study reports: A 5'RACE template switching approach incorporating UMIs was used to make TCR beta cDNA. Sorted T-cell subsets CD3+CD56+NKG2C+, CD3+CD56+NKG2C- and CD3+CD56-NKG2C+ were TCR beta-sequenced. Among the eight sequenced donors, seven tested HCMV-seropositive and one tested seronegative.

Sequencing was performed on CD8+ T cells sorted from PBMCs, taken roughly 12 days after vaccination. This TCR was sampled from a man in his forties or fifties who received an inactivated influenza vaccine. The J gene is TRBJ2-1, the V gene TRBV7-8; 9 positions match TRBD1. CDR3: CASSPLDRGYNEQFF. Written as DNA, the CDR3 is TGTGCCAGCAGCCCGCTGGACAGGGGTTACAATGAGCAGTTCTTC.